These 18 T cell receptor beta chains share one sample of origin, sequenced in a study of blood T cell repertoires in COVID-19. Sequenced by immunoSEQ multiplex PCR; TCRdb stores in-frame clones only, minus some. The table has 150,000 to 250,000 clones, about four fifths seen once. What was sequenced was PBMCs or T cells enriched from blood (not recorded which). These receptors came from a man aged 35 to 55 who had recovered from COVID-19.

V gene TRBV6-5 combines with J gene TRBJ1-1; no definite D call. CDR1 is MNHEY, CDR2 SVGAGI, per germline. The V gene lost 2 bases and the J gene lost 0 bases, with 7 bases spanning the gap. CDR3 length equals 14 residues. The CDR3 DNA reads TGTGCCAGCAGTTACATGGAGGTGAACACTGAAGCTTTCTTT. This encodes CASSYMEVNTEAFF.

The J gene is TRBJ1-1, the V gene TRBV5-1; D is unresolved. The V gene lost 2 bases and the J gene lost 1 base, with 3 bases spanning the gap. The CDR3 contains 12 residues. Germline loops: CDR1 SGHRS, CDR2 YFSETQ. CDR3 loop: CASSLQNTEAFF. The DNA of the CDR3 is TGCGCCAGCAGCTTACAGAACACTGAAGCTTTCTTT.

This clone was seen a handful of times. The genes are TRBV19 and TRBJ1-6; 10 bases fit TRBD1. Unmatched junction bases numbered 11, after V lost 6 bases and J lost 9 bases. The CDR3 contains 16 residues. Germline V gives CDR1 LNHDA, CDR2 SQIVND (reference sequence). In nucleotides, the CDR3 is TGTGCCAGTAGGAGCTCCTTCCGGGACAGGGGTTCACCCCTCCACTTT. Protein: CASRSSFRDRGSPLHF.

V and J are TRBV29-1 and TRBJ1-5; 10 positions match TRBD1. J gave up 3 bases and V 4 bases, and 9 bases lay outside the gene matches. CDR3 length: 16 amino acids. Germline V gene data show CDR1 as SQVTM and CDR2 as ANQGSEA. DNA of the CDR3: TGCAGCGTTGGCTTATGGGGGACAGGGGCCAATCAGCCCCAGCATTTT. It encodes CSVGLWGTGANQPQHF.

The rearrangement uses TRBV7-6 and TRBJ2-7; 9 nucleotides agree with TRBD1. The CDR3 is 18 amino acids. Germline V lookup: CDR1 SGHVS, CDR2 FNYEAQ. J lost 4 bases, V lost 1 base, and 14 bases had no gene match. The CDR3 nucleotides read TGTGCCAGCAGCTTAGGAACTTACTCGCGGACAGGGGCTTACGAGCAGTACTTC. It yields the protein CASSLGTYSRTGAYEQYF.

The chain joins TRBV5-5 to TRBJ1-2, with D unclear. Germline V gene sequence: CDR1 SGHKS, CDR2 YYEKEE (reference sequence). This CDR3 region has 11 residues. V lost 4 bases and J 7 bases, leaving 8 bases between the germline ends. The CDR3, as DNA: TGTGCCAGCAGCCCAGGTTCTGGCTACACCTTC. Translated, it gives CASSPGSGYTF.

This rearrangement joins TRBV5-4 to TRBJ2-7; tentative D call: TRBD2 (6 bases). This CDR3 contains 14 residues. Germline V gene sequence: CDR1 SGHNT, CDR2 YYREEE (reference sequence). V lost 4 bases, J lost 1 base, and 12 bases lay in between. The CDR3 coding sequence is TGTGCCAGCAGCCCAGGGACTGGATCCTACGAGCAGTACTTC. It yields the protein CASSPGTGSYEQYF.

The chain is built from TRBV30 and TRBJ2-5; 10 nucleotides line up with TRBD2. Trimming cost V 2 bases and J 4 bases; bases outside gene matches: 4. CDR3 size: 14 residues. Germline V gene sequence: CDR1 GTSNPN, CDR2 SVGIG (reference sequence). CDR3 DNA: TGTGCCTGGAGTTGGCTAGCGGGGGCAGAGACCCAGTACTTC. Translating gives CAWSWLAGAETQYF.

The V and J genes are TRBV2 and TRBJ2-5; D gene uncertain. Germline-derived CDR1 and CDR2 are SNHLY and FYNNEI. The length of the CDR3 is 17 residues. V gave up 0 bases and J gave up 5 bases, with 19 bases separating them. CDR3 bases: TGTGCCAGCAGTGAAGCGCTTCTCGGGTCCCTGAGGGAGACCCAGTACTTC. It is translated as CASSEALLGSLRETQYF.

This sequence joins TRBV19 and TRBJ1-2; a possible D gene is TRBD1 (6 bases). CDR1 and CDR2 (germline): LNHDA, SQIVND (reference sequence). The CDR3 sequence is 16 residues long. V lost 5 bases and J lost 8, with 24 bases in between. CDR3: CASSLYPGAGVNGYTF. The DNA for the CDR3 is TGTGCCAGTAGTCTCTACCCCGGGGCAGGGGTGAACGGCTACACCTTC. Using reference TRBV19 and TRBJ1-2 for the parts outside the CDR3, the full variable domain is DGGITQSPKYLFRKEGQNVTLSCEQNLNHDAMYWYRQDPGQGLRLIYYSQIVNDFQKGDIAEGYSVSREKKESFPLTVTSAQKNPTAFYLCASSLYPGAGVNGYTFGSGTRLTVV.

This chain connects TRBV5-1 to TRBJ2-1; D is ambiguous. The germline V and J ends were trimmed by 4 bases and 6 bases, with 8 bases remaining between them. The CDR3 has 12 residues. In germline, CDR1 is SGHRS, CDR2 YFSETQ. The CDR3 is CASSLPSNEQFF. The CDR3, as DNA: TGCGCCAGCAGCCTCCCGTCCAATGAGCAGTTCTTC.

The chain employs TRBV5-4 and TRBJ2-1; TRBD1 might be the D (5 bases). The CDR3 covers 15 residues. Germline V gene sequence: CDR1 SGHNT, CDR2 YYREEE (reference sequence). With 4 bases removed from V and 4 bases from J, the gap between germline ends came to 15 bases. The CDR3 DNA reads TGTGCCAGCAGCCGGACATCCTCGTTGTACAATGAGCAGTTCTTC. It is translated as CASSRTSSLYNEQFF.

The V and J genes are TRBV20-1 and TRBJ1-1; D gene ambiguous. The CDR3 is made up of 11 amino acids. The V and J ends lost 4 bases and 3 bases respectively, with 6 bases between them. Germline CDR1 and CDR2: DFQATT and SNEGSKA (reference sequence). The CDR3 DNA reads TGCAGTGCTACCTTTTACACTGAAGCTTTCTTT. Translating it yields CSATFYTEAFF.

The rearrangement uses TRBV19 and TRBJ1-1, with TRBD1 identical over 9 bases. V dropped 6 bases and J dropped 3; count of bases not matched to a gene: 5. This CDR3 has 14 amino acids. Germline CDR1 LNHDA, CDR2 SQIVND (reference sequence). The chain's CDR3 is CASSVTGGDTEAFF. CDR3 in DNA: TGTGCCAGTAGCGTGACAGGGGGGGACACTGAAGCTTTCTTT.

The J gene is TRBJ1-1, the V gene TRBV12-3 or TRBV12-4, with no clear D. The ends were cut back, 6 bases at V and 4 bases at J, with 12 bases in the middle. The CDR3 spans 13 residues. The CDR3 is CASRRSGGTEAFF. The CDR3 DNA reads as TGTGCCAGCAGACGCTCCGGCGGCACTGAAGCTTTCTTT.

For the CDR3, the DNA is TGTGCCAGTAGTACCAGGGAAGCTGGAAACACCATATATTTT. Translation gives CASSTREAGNTIYF. The chain has TRBV19 and TRBJ1-3, with D possibly matching TRBD1 (5 bases). Germline CDR1 reads LNHDA; CDR2 reads SQIVND (reference sequence). V was trimmed by 4 bases and J by 2 bases, leaving 9 bases between them. The CDR3 loop spans 14 amino acids. Full variable domain (missing parts from reference TRBV19 and TRBJ1-3): DGGITQSPKYLFRKEGQNVTLSCEQNLNHDAMYWYRQDPGQGLRLIYYSQIVNDFQKGDIAEGYSVSREKKESFPLTVTSAQKNPTAFYLCASSTREAGNTIYFGEGSWLTVV.

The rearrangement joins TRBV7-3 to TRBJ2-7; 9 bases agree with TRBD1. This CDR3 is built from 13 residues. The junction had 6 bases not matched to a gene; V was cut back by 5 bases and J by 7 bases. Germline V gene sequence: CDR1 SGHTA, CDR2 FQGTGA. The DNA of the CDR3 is TGTGCCAGCAGCAAACAGGGGGCTGGTGAGCAGTACTTC. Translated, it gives CASSKQGAGEQYF.

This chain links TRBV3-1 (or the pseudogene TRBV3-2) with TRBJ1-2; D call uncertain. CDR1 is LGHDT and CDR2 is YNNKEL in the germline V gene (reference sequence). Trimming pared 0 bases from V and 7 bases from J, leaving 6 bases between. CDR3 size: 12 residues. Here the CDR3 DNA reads TGTGCCAGCAGCCAAGATGAGGGTGGCTACACCTTC. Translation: CASSQDEGGYTF.